This is a list of T cell receptor beta chains from one sample in a study of T cells in Graves' hyperthyroidism and ophthalmopathy. TCRdb ran MiXCR on the multiplex PCR reads and lists one entry per CDR3 protein. The sample lists hundreds of thousands of distinct CDR3 sequences, approximately 40% occurring once. Material for sequencing was blood. The receptors were sampled from a woman aged 40-49 years with Graves' hyperthyroidism. Both conserved end residues are part of each CDR3. The D gene is left open where the match is weak. The size field is filled for only some rows; it gives once, few, many or a size class.

J gene	clone size	V gene	D gene	CDR3 DNA	CDR3 protein
TRBJ1-6	few	TRBV2	.	.	CASSSLWAGGSNSPLHF
TRBJ1-5	many	TRBV15	TRBD1	TGTGCCACCAGCAGATCGGGACAGGGAGTGAATCAGCCCCAGCATTTT	CATSRSGQGVNQPQHF
TRBJ1-5	many	TRBV11-2	.	TGTGCCAGCAGCTTAGTGACCGGGGAGAATCAGCCCCAGCATTTT	CASSLVTGENQPQHF
TRBJ1-1	.	TRBV5-1	.	TGCGCCAACAGTGGTTGGAACCCTGGCACTGAAGCTTTCTTT	CANSGWNPGTEAFF
TRBJ2-5	.	TRBV7-9	TRBD2	TGTGCCAGCAGCCCCGTTGTCGACGCCGGGGGGGTTGGAGAGACCCAGTACTTC	CASSPVVDAGGVGETQYF
TRBJ1-3	few	TRBV9	.	TGTGCCAGCAGCCCTCGTGGAGTTATCTCTGGAAACACCATATATTTT	CASSPRGVISGNTIYF
TRBJ2-2	few	TRBV19	.	TGTGCCAGTAGTATAGTCGACGGGGAGCTGTTTTTT	CASSIVDGELFF
TRBJ1-6	many	TRBV12-3/TRBV12-4	TRBD1	TGTGCCACCCAGGGACAGATTAATTCACCCCTCCACTTT	CATQGQINSPLHF
TRBJ2-7	many	TRBV11-2	.	TGTGCCAGCTCCCTGGCGGATATGACAGTTAGCTCCTACGAGCAGTACTTC	CASSLADMTVSSYEQYF
TRBJ2-1	few	TRBV20-1	.	TGCAGTGCTAGGGGCGACCCCCTTCACAATGAGCAGTTCTTC	CSARGDPLHNEQFF
TRBJ1-2	few	TRBV19	.	TGTGCCAGTAGTATAGATCTTAAACCAACTAACTATGGCTACACCTTC	CASSIDLKPTNYGYTF
TRBJ2-7	.	TRBV20-1	TRBD2	TGCAGTGCGTCTCGACTAGCGGGGCCGTACTACGAGCAGTACTTT	CSASRLAGPYYEQYF
TRBJ1-5	few	TRBV7-9	.	TGTGCCAGCAGCTTGCCCCAGGGCCAGCCCCAGCATTTT	CASSLPQGQPQHF
TRBJ2-7	.	TRBV10-3	TRBD2	TGTGCCAGCATAGGGGGGACTAGCGGGGGGGTCTCCTACGAGCAGTACTTC	CASIGGTSGGVSYEQYF
TRBJ2-2	.	TRBV7-9	.	TGTGCCAGCATCCCTGAACAGAACACCGGGGAGCTGTTTTTT	CASIPEQNTGELFF
TRBJ1-3	.	TRBV29-1	TRBD1	TGCAGCGTTATAGGGGGACAGGGGAAGGAGAGCTCTGGAAACACCATATATTTT	CSVIGGQGKESSGNTIYF
TRBJ2-7	.	TRBV10-3	TRBD2	TGTGCCATCAAAACTAGCGGGGGAATCTACGAGCAGTACTTC	CAIKTSGGIYEQYF
TRBJ2-5	few	TRBV9	.	TGTGCCAGCAGCGTATACGGGGGGCCGGGGCAAGAGACCCAGTACTTC	CASSVYGGPGQETQYF
TRBJ2-7	few	TRBV7-2	.	TGTGCCAGCTACACCGGCGGGTCAAACTACGAGCAGTACTTC	CASYTGGSNYEQYF
TRBJ1-3	many	TRBV7-2	.	TGTGCCAGCAATCACCGGACGGCTGGAAACACCATATATTTT	CASNHRTAGNTIYF
TRBJ1-1	.	TRBV19	TRBD1	TGTGCCACCCTCCCGGGGTTCGACAGGGATGAAGCTTCCTTT	CATLPGFDRDEASF
TRBJ1-1	few	TRBV6-5	.	TGTGCCAGCAGTTACTCTCGGGGTGACACTGAAGCTTTCTTT	CASSYSRGDTEAFF
TRBJ2-7	.	TRBV5-1	.	TGCGCCAGCAGCTCCGGGACTGCTCAGTACTTC	CASSSGTAQYF
TRBJ1-1	many	TRBV5-6	.	TGTGCCAGCAGCTTGCGTTATTCTGAAGCTTTCTTT	CASSLRYSEAFF
TRBJ1-1	many	TRBV12-3/TRBV12-4	.	TGTGCCAGTCAAGGGCAGTGGGGCACTGAAGCTTTCTTT	CASQGQWGTEAFF
TRBJ1-2	.	TRBV2	.	TGTGCCAGCAGTGAATTGGCAGATAACTATGGCTACACCTTC	CASSELADNYGYTF
TRBJ1-1	many	TRBV10-3	.	TGTGCCATCAGTGGGGAGCCTTCCTATGGCGAAGCTTTCTTT	CAISGEPSYGEAFF
TRBJ2-5	.	TRBV5-1	.	TGCGCCAGCAGCTTCCGGGACCACCAAGAGACCCAGTACTTC	CASSFRDHQETQYF
TRBJ2-7	.	TRBV7-2	.	TGTGCCAGCAGCCAAGAGTCTAGGGGTAGGGCCTACGAGCAGTACTTC	CASSQESRGRAYEQYF
TRBJ1-6	many	TRBV10-3	TRBD1	TGTGCCATCAGTGAAGAGGGGGCGCAGAGCTCACCCCTCCACTTT	CAISEEGAQSSPLHF
TRBJ1-1	many	TRBV10-3	.	TGTGCCATCAGAAAGCTCGAACAGGGCACTGAAGCTTTCTTT	CAIRKLEQGTEAFF
TRBJ1-1	.	TRBV29-1	.	TGCAGCGCCGTGGGGGGCACTGAAGCTTTCTTT	CSAVGGTEAFF
TRBJ1-1	many	TRBV19	.	TGTGCCAGTAGCCCAGGGACACACTCTGAAGCTTTCTTT	CASSPGTHSEAFF
TRBJ1-2	.	TRBV6-5	TRBD1	TGTGCCAGCAGTACGGACAGGGGAGGCCTGGGTCGAGGCTACACCTTC	CASSTDRGGLGRGYTF
TRBJ2-5	few	TRBV6-6	TRBD1	TGTGCCACCACGGGACAGTGGTACCAAGAGACCCAGTACTTC	CATTGQWYQETQYF
TRBJ2-2	few	TRBV7-9	.	TGTGCCAGCAGCTCATTATCACCCAGTCTGAGGGGGAACACCGGGGAGCTGTTTTTT	CASSSLSPSLRGNTGELFF
TRBJ1-1	.	TRBV6-2/TRBV6-3	.	TGTGCCAGCACCTATAACCGGTTGAACACTGAAGCTTTCTTT	CASTYNRLNTEAFF
TRBJ2-7	few	TRBV12-3/TRBV12-4	TRBD1	TGTGCCAGCAGCCTAAAGGGACAGGAGGACTACGAGCAGTACTTC	CASSLKGQEDYEQYF
TRBJ1-1	few	TRBV5-1	.	TGCGCCAGCAGCGGCCAGACCGAGAACACTGAAGCTTTCTTT	CASSGQTENTEAFF
TRBJ2-5	.	TRBV24-1	.	TGTGCCACCAGTGGGGAGTGGTCCTACAATGAGACCCAGTACTTC	CATSGEWSYNETQYF
TRBJ1-2	few	TRBV12-3/TRBV12-4	.	TGTGCCAGCAGCCTTGCCGCATTCGGCTATGGCTACACCTTC	CASSLAAFGYGYTF
TRBJ1-1	.	TRBV19	TRBD1	TGTGCCAGTAGTATGGGACAGGAGAACACTGAAGCTTTCTTT	CASSMGQENTEAFF
TRBJ1-6	many	TRBV15	.	TGTGCCACCAGCAGAGATCTTAATTCACCCCTCCACTTT	CATSRDLNSPLHF
TRBJ1-2	once	TRBV3-1	.	TGTGCCAGCAGCCGTGCGGAAAACTATGGCTACACCTTC	CASSRAENYGYTF
TRBJ1-2	many	TRBV2	TRBD1	TGTGCCAGCAGTGATCGAGGGACAGGGAACTATGGCTACACCTTC	CASSDRGTGNYGYTF
TRBJ1-6	.	TRBV19	.	TGTGCCAGTACGCCCTGGGGGCGCCAGTGGGCCCTCCACTTT	CASTPWGRQWALHF